These 21 T cell receptor beta chains were sequenced from one sample in a study of spatial heterogeneity in lung cancer. Time point indicated: blood at routine non-recurrence follow-up after resection. TCRs were sequenced from unsorted whole RNA of tumor, nontumor lung or PBMC. Each CDR3 protein is one row after TCRdb ran MiXCR on the 5' RACE reads. This sample has under 150,000 distinct CDR3 sequences, with more than 10% found just once. Sequenced here: PBMCs, sampled at follow-up. The receptors were gathered from a male donor with early-stage non-small cell lung cancer.

This clonotype has at least ten counts. The chain carries TRBV20-1 and TRBJ2-1; no reliable D call. In germline, CDR1 is DFQATT, CDR2 SNEGSKA (reference sequence). V was shortened by 5 bases and J by 12 bases, with 20 bases between the two germline ends. CDR3 size: 13 residues. The DNA of the CDR3 is TGCAGTGCTGACACAACCCCGGGTGGATGGCAGTTCTTC. Residues: CSADTTPGGWQFF.

This clonotype was observed a handful of times. This chain links TRBV6-2 or TRBV6-3 with TRBJ2-3, with D perhaps assigned TRBD1 or TRBD2 (6 bases each). This CDR3 comprises 16 residues. V was trimmed by 1 base and J by 2 bases, leaving 13 bases between them. The germline V gene has CDR1 MNHEY and CDR2 SVGEGT. Here the CDR3 reads CASSYLIGGVTDTQYF. The CDR3 DNA sequence: TGTGCCAGCAGTTACTTGATCGGGGGCGTCACAGATACGCAGTATTTT.

This clonotype was recorded at least ten times. The chain couples TRBV5-1 to TRBJ1-1, with D perhaps matching TRBD1 (6 bases). The CDR3 length is 15 residues. The V and J ends lost 4 bases and 4 bases respectively, with 17 bases between them. The germline V gene encodes CDR1 SGHRS and CDR2 YFSETQ. DNA of the CDR3: TGCGCCAGCAGCACGGAGGGGGGCAGGACCACTGAAGCTTTCTTT. It translates to CASSTEGGRTTEAFF.

This clonotype has ten or more counts. The rearrangement uses TRBV11-2 and TRBJ2-2, with D uncertain. There are 15 residues in the CDR3. Germline CDR1 and CDR2: SGHAT and FQNNGV. Trimming took off 8 bases at V and 5 bases at J, with 18 bases between the two ends. In DNA, the CDR3 is TGTGCCAGCGGACCGACGGAACTCCCGACCGGGGAGCTGTTTTTT. It encodes CASGPTELPTGELFF.

A few counts support this clonotype. The CDR3 protein is CATSLPGEGQPQHF. DNA for the CDR3: TGTGCCACCTCTCTTCCAGGGGAGGGTCAGCCCCAGCATTTT. The chain employs TRBV28 and TRBJ1-5; possible D gene TRBD1, 6 bases. The CDR3 has 14 residues. V shed 10 bases and J shed 6 bases, with 19 bases lying between them. CDR1 is MDHEN, CDR2 SYDVKM, per germline.

V gene TRBV20-1 combines with J gene TRBJ1-3; no definite D call. Between the trimmed V and J ends, which lost 0 bases and 4 bases, there was a span of 10 bases. This CDR3 has 14 residues. From germline, CDR1 is DFQATT and CDR2 SNEGSKA (reference sequence). The CDR3 coding sequence is TGCAGTGCTAGAGATCGACCACAGGGAAACACCATATATTTT. Translated: CSARDRPQGNTIYF.

There are a few counts of this clonotype. It is unclear where the CDR3 begins or ends on the DNA, so no DNA is shown, and the CDR3 is as TCRdb lists it. The rearrangement uses TRBV28 and TRBJ1-4. Germline CDR1 MDHEN, CDR2 SYDVKM. The CDR3 has 15 residues if both end residues are counted. The chain's CDR3 is CASSFLAGRVEKLFF.

This chain uses TRBV27 with TRBJ2-7; 15 nucleotides line up with TRBD2. Germline values: CDR1 MNHEY, CDR2 SMNVEV (reference sequence). Unmatched junction bases numbered 9, after V lost 5 bases and J lost 1 base. The CDR3 runs 18 residues. The CDR3 sequence is CASSPRPGLAGGSYEQYF. CDR3 nucleotide sequence: TGTGCCAGCAGTCCCCGGCCGGGACTAGCGGGGGGATCCTACGAGCAGTACTTC.

The V gene is TRBV13, the J gene TRBJ1-1, with D possibly TRBD1 on 5 matching bases. Germline CDR1 is PRHDT and CDR2 is FYEKMQ (reference sequence). V lost 0 bases and J 3 bases, leaving 8 bases between the germline ends. CDR3 length: 14 residues. The CDR3 is CASSLGQAYTEAFF. In DNA form, the CDR3 reads TGTGCCAGCAGCTTAGGACAGGCGTACACTGAAGCTTTCTTT.

This clonotype occurred a few times. The rearrangement links TRBV9 to TRBJ2-3; no reliable D call. V lost 0 bases to trimming and J lost 5 bases, with 16 bases between them. The germline V gene encodes CDR1 SGDLS and CDR2 YYNGEE. CDR3 length: 16 residues. CDR3 in amino acids: CASSVGSFYVGDTQYF. The CDR3, as DNA: TGTGCCAGCAGCGTAGGGAGTTTTTACGTGGGAGATACGCAGTATTTT.

The sample holds a few counts of this clonotype. The chain joins TRBV4-3 to TRBJ2-7; D is unclear. CDR3 length equals 14 residues. Trimming took off 0 bases at V and 5 bases at J, with 11 bases between the two ends. Germline V gene sequence: CDR1 LGHNA, CDR2 YSLEER. DNA for the CDR3: TGCGCCAGCAGCCAAGAGTTGGGCCCCCACGAGCAGTACTTC. Amino acids: CASSQELGPHEQYF.

The table lists this clonotype with many counts. The chain links TRBV18 to TRBJ1-1, with D unresolved. Germline CDR1 reads KGHSH; CDR2 reads LQKENI. This CDR3 contains 14 residues. Trimming took off 3 bases at V and 4 bases at J, with 12 bases between the two ends. The CDR3 coding sequence is TGTGCCAGCTCACCCCCCGCGGCCCGCACTGAAGCTTTCTTT. As protein: CASSPPAARTEAFF.

This clonotype was counted many times. The chain uses TRBV4-1 and TRBJ2-5; D gene ambiguous. CDR3 length equals 13 residues. The germline V and J ends were trimmed by 5 bases and 5 bases, with 12 bases remaining between them. Germline V gene sequence: CDR1 MGHRA, CDR2 YSYEKL. CDR3 in DNA: TGCGCCAGCAGCTCCTCACCCGTGGAGACCCAGTACTTC. Translated: CASSSSPVETQYF.

The chain links TRBV6-6 to TRBJ1-1; D perhaps matches TRBD1 (5 bases). CDR3 length: 15 residues. Germline V lookup: CDR1 MNHNY, CDR2 SVGAGI (reference sequence). Trimming cost V 0 bases and J 1 base, with 9 bases left between them. The DNA of the CDR3 is TGTGCCAGCAGTTACTCGGGGGGGGAGAACACTGAAGCTTTCTTT. This sequence encodes CASSYSGGENTEAFF.

The sample holds many counts of this clonotype. The CDR3 sequence: CSALTPEPHYEQYF. The CDR3 DNA is TGCAGCGCCCTGACCCCCGAACCCCACTACGAGCAGTACTTC. The V call is TRBV29-1, the J call TRBJ2-7; no clear D gene. This CDR3 comprises 14 residues. Trimming shortened V by 7 bases and J by 3 bases, and 19 bases separated the two germline ends. The germline CDR1 and CDR2 sequences are SQVTM and ANQGSEA.

This clonotype has more than one count but fewer than ten. The chain employs TRBV3-1 and TRBJ2-3; 12 bases map to TRBD2. The CDR3 extends over 17 amino acids. Losses at the gene ends were 1 base for V and 2 bases for J; bases not matched to a gene: 4. From germline, CDR1 is LGHDT and CDR2 YNNKEL (reference sequence). The CDR3 region is CASSQGTSGVITDTQYF. The CDR3 DNA reads as TGTGCCAGCAGCCAAGGGACTAGCGGGGTGATCACAGATACGCAGTATTTT.

This clonotype was detected many times. The V call is TRBV12-3 or TRBV12-4, the J call TRBJ1-1; 7 bases fit TRBD1. V lost 5 bases to trimming and J lost 7 bases; unmatched junction nucleotides: 7. The CDR3 is 13 residues long. The CDR3 protein is CASSIGTAYEAFF. For the CDR3, the DNA is TGTGCCAGCAGTATTGGGACAGCTTATGAAGCTTTCTTT.

This clonotype was seen ten or more times. The chain has TRBV5-5 and TRBJ1-1; possible D gene TRBD1, 5 bases. Germline V lookup: CDR1 SGHKS, CDR2 YYEKEE (reference sequence). Trimming removed 2 bases at V and 5 bases at J, with 16 bases between. The CDR3 totals 15 residues. The DNA of the CDR3 is TGTGCCAGCAGCTTACGGACATCTGCGGAGACTGAAGCTTTCTTT. This translates into CASSLRTSAETEAFF.

In its sample, this clonotype was seen many times. The rearrangement uses TRBV29-1 and TRBJ2-5, with D perhaps TRBD1 or TRBD2 (5 bases each). The CDR3 totals 15 residues. Between the trimmed V and J ends, which lost 2 bases and 0 bases, there was a span of 13 bases. From germline, CDR1 is SQVTM and CDR2 ANQGSEA. The CDR3 nucleotides are TGCAGCGTTGAACTACGGGGCCCTCACCAAGAGACCCAGTACTTC. Its translation: CSVELRGPHQETQYF.

This clonotype has at least ten counts. This chain uses TRBV29-1 with TRBJ2-1; D possibly corresponds to TRBD1 (6 bases). This CDR3 comprises 11 residues. The germline CDR1 and CDR2 sequences are SQVTM and ANQGSEA. Trimming left V 7 bases short and J 10 bases short, with 14 bases between. The CDR3 DNA follows: TGCAGCGGATCAGAACAGGGCGAGCAGTTCTTC. As protein: CSGSEQGEQFF.

The chain couples TRBV5-6 to TRBJ2-1, with D perhaps TRBD2 (5 bases). Germline V gene lookup returns CDR1 SGHDT and CDR2 YYEEEE. This CDR3 comprises 15 residues. Deletions cut 0 bases from V and 9 bases from J, with 16 bases between. CDR3 sequence (DNA): TGTGCCAGCAGCTTGGCGGGGTTTGGCACCGGTGAGCAGTTCTTC. Its translation is CASSLAGFGTGEQFF.